Described below is a single T cell receptor beta chain sequence and its context. Its antigen is not yet known. No much larger clonotype is one base removed from it; base qualities were not supplied. These data come from a study of blood T cell repertoires in COVID-19 (dated by TCRdb to 2020 to 2022). With respect to the entire study: Samples from collaborators originated in the United States, Italy and Spain and spanned both the acute and convalescent phases of COVID-19. The prospective study material was composed of cDNA or gDNA derived from T cells, B-cell-depleted T cells, or PBMCs. Deeply sampled blood TCRbeta repertoires from subjects exposed to, actively infected with, or recovered from COVID-19 were included in the dataset. The repertoires were made available in a free public database intended to serve as a resource for research on the immune response to SARS-CoV-2. Samples came from the ongoing ImmuneRACE study (first 160 participants) plus 1,254 subjects from 6 global collaborators. The sample metadata nearly always contained a de-identified subject ID, COVID-19 status, age in years and sex. HLA class I and class II types, where available, came from metadata supplied by the sample provider rather than from assay-based typing.

The immunoSEQ Assay, a bias-controlled multiplex PCR, was used to amplify TCRbeta CDR3 regions from genomic DNA. The authors' analysis ran thus. Within the assay, amplification of reference gene primers was used to estimate how many nucleated cells each sample contained. Sequence reads were collapsed and filtered to measure the absolute abundance of every unique TCRbeta CDR3 rearrangement. For each sample, productive Simpson clonality was calculated as the square root of Simpson's diversity index over productive rearrangements. TCRdb limited this immuneACCESS table to in-frame rearrangements with V and J called. A share of clones is missing; checked studies link under half to unresolved V genes, and the rest is unexplained. The V and J calls and the clone size are those of that table, but D and trimming were determined from the DNA. Recorded for this sample are some 390,000 clones; around 86% of them occurred a single time. Of the sample, 3% falls within the top ten clones.

Points the paper makes about the study in general: Clinical and demographic metadata were provided uncurated, with the amount varying by source and participant.

Its CDR3 holds 14 amino acids, cysteine through phenylalanine. The entry retains the CDR3 DNA only, 42 bases that are in frame from base 1. Compared with germline, V lacks 2 bases and J lacks 0 bases; bases without a gene match: 0. The germline V gene encodes CDR1 MNHEY and CDR2 SVGAGI. The collaborating institutions used their own protocols to collect whole blood in K2EDTA tubes. For TCRbeta analysis, collaborators shipped samples as frozen whole blood, isolated PBMCs, or DNA extracted from either of those sample types. The sequenced material came from peripheral blood. This receptor chain uses TRBV6-5 and TRBJ1-1, with 7 middle bases fitting TRBD1. This receptor was identified in a human donor in a cohort sampled during active COVID-19. The nucleotide sequence is given as TGTGCCAGCAGTTACGACAGGGTGAACACTGAAGCTTTCTTT. It translates as CASSYDRVNTEAFF.